These 2 T cell receptor beta chains originate from one sample sequenced in a study of blood T cells in healthy people across ages. A second about 7 to 11 cycle PCR used barcoded and J-beta primers. MiXCR was run by TCRdb on the 5' RACE reads, yielding one entry per CDR3 protein. Of hundreds of thousands of distinct CDR3 sequences listed, around 45% are singletons. Sample: blood. The receptor source for this set is a man in his 60s in good health.

This chain links TRBV6-5 with TRBJ1-1, with D possibly TRBD1 on 5 matching bases. The V end lost 4 bases, the J end lost 9 bases, and 12 bases lay between the germline ends. CDR1 is MNHEY, CDR2 SVGAGI, per germline. This CDR3 is built from 12 residues. The CDR3 nucleotides are TGTGCCAGCAGTTTAACAGGAAAGAAAGCTTTCTTT. Residues: CASSLTGKKAFF.

The V and J genes are TRBV4-3 and TRBJ1-5, with D perhaps matching TRBD1 (5 bases). The CDR3 runs 17 residues. The V gene's germline CDR1 is LGHNA and CDR2 YSLEER. V lost 0 bases to trimming and J lost 3 bases, with 15 bases between them. The CDR3 coding sequence is TGCGCCAGCAGCCAAGATCGGGGCAGGAGCCCCAATCAGCCCCAGCATTTT. Protein product: CASSQDRGRSPNQPQHF.